This TCR beta chain stems from a study of blood T cell repertoires in COVID-19. Turning to the study itself: T cells, B-cell-depleted T cells, or PBMCs provided the cDNA or gDNA that served as material.

Authors' processing steps: Reference gene primer amplification gave nucleated cell count estimates. Data came from immunoSEQ multiplex PCR; TCRdb stores just in-frame clones and leaves some out. D and trimming were read from the DNA, whereas the V and J calls and clone size are those reported in that table. The table includes 350,000 or so clones, 65% to 90% detected once. The participants were between about 18 and 90 years old and came from under 25 US areas. Germline loops: CDR1 SGHNT, CDR2 YYREEE (reference sequence). This CDR3 contains 18 residues. With 4 bases removed from V and 7 bases from J, the gap between germline ends came to 29 bases.

The rearrangement links TRBV5-4 to TRBJ1-2; a possible D gene is TRBD1 (6 bases). The sequenced sample consisted of PBMCs or T cells enriched from blood (not recorded which). The sequence came from a woman aged 40 to 55 with acute COVID-19. The CDR3: CASSPLPDPLQGSSGYTF. CDR3 nucleotides: TGTGCCAGCAGCCCGCTCCCGGATCCGCTACAGGGATCGAGTGGCTACACCTTC.